This T cell receptor beta chain derives from a study of regulatory T cells in long-lasting Graves disease. Time point here: newly diagnosed GD, antithyroid drugs for less than 3 months. Generation of the TCR library employed RNA extracted from PBMCs. Recruitment took place at an endocrinology department in Xi'an, China. Germline CDR1 reads DFQATT; CDR2 reads SNEGSKA (reference sequence). Between the trimmed V and J ends, which lost 0 bases and 1 base, there was a span of 10 bases. This CDR3 has 15 residues. According to the study, TCR beta libraries were built with iRepertoire HTBI primers and CDR3-region Arm-PCR. TCRdb independently ran MiXCR on the multiplex PCR reads; one entry per CDR3 protein. The data show over 350,000 distinct CDR3 sequences, 12% to 15% seen once. These same data were also listed under a study on T cells in Graves' hyperthyroidism and ophthalmopathy. From that study: First-round RT-PCR of the TCR CDR3 relied on the HTBI primer set.

This receptor was identified in a woman in her fifties or sixties with Graves disease. Sequences were derived from peripheral blood mononuclear cells (PBMCs), sampled at new diagnosis, from a patient treated with antithyroid drugs. J is TRBJ1-3 and V is TRBV20-1; no reliable D call. CDR3: CSARDGQTSGNTIYF. In nucleotides, the CDR3 is TGCAGTGCTAGAGACGGGCAAACGTCTGGAAACACCATATATTTT.